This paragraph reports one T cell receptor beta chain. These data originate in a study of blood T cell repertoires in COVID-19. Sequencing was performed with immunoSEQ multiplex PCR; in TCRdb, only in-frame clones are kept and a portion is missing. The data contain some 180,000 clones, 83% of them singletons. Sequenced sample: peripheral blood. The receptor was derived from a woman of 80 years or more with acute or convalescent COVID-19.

The CDR3 sequence: CASSSPVTLWGPDTQYF. CDR3 in DNA: TGTGCCAGCAGCTCACCGGTCACACTCTGGGGCCCAGATACGCAGTATTTT. The chain uses TRBV11-2 and TRBJ2-3; D may be TRBD1 (5 bases). The CDR3 is made up of 17 amino acids. The germline CDR1 and CDR2 sequences are SGHAT and FQNNGV. V lost 4 bases, J lost 4 bases, and 21 bases lay in between.